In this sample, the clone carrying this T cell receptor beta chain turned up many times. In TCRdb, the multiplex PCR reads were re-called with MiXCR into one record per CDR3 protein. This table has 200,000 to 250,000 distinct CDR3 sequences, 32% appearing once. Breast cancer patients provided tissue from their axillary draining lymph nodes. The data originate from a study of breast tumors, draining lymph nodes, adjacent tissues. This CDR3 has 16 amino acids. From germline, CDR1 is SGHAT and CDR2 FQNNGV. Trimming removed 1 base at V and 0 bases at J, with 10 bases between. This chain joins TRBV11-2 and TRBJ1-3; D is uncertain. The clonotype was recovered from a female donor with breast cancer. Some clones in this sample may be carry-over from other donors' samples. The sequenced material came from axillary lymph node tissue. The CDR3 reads CASSLAPISSGNTIYF. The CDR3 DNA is TGTGCCAGCAGCTTAGCGCCAATAAGCTCTGGAAACACCATATATTTT. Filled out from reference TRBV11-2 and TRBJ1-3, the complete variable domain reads EAGVAQSPRYKIIEKRQSVAFWCNPISGHATLYWYQQILGQGPKLLIQFQNNGVVDDSQLPKDRFSAERLKGVDSTLKIQPAKLEDSAVYLCASSLAPISSGNTIYFGEGSWLTVV.